The T cell receptor (beta chain) described here comes from a study of technical replicates of blood from several donors. The germline V and J ends were trimmed by 4 bases and 1 base, with 10 bases remaining between them. CDR3 length: 14 amino acids. Germline values: CDR1 MNHNS, CDR2 SASEGT. The data were produced by immunoSEQ multiplex PCR, yet TCRdb's version contains in-frame clones alone and is incomplete. The data hold fewer than 100,000 clones, with almost 96% observed a single time. V usage is TRBV6-1 and J usage is TRBJ2-5; D is perhaps TRBD1 (5 bases). Sequencing was carried out using T cells isolated from PBMCs. The source of this sequence is a human donor in good health. The chain's CDR3 is CASSVDSSQETQYF. The CDR3 nucleotides read TGTGCCAGCAGTGTTGACAGCTCCCAAGAGACCCAGTACTTC.